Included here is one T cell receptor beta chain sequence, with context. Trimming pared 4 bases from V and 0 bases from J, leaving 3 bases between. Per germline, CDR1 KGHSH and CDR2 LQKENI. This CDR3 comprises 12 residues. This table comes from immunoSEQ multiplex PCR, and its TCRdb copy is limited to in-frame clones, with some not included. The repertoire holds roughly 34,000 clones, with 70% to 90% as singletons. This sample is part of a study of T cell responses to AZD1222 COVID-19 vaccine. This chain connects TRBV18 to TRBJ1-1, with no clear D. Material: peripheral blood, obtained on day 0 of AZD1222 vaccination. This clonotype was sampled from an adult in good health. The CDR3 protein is CASSLLNTEAFF. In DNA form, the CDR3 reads TGTGCCAGCTCACTGTTGAACACTGAAGCTTTCTTT.